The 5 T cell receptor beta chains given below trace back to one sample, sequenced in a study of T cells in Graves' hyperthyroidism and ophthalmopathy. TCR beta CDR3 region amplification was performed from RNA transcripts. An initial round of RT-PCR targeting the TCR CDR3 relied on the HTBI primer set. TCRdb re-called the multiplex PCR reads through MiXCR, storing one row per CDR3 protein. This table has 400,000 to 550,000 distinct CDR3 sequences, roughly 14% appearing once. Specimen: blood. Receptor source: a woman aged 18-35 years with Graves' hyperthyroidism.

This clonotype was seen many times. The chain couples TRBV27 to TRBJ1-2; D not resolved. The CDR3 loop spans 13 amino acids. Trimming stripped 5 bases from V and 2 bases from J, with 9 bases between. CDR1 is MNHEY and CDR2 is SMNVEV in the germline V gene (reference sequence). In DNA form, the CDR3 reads TGTGCCAGCAGTCTACAAAGAAACTATGGCTACACCTTC. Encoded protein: CASSLQRNYGYTF.

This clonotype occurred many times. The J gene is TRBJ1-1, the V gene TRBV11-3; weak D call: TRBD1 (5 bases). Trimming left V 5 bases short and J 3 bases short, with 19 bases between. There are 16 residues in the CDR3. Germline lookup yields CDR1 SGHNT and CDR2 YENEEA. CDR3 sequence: CASSPRDPKGHTEAFF. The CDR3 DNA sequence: TGTGCCAGCAGCCCGCGGGACCCTAAGGGGCACACTGAAGCTTTCTTT.

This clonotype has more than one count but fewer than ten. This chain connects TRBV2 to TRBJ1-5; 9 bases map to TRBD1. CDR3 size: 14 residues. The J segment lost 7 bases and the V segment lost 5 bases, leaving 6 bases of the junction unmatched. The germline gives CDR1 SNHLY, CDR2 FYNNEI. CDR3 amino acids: CASSYDRGYQPQHF. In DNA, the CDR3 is TGTGCCAGCAGTTACGACAGGGGGTACCAGCCCCAGCATTTT.

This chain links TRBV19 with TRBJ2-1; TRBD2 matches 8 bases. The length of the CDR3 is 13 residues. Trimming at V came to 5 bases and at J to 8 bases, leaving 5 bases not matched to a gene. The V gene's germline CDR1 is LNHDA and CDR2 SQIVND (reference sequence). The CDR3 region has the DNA TGTGCCAGTAGTTCCGCGGGGGGAGATGAGCAGTTCTTC. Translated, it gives CASSSAGGDEQFF.

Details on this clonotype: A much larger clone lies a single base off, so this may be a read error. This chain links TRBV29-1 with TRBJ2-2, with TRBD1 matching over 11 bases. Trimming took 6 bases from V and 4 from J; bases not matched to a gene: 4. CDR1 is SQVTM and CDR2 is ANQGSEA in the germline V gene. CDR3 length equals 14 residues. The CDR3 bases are TGCAGCGTGGCCGGGACAGGGGGCACCGGGGAGCTGTTTTTT. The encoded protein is CSVAGTGGTGELFF.